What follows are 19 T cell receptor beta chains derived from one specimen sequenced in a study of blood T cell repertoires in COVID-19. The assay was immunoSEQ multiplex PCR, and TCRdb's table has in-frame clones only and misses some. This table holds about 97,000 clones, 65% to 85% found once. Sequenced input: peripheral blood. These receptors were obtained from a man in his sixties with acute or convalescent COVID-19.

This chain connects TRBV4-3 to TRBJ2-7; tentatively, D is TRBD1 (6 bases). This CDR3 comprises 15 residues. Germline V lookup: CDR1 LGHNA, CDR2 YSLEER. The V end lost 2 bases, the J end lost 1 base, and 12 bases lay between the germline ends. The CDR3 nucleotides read TGCGCCAGCAGCCAAACAACAGGGTTTTCCTACGAGCAGTACTTC. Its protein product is CASSQTTGFSYEQYF.

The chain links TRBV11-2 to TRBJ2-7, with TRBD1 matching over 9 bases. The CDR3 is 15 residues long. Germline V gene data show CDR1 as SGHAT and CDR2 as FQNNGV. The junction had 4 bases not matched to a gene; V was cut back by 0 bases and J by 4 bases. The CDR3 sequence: CASSLERTGAYEQYF. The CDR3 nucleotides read TGTGCCAGCAGCTTAGAGAGGACAGGGGCATACGAGCAGTACTTC.

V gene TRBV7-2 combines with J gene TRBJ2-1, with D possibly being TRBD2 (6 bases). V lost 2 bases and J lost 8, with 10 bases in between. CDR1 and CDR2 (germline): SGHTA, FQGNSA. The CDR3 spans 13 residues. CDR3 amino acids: CASSLNWGDEQFF. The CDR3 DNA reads TGTGCCAGCAGCTTAAATTGGGGGGATGAGCAGTTCTTC.

CDR3 sequence: CASSQDSPGGETQYF. In DNA, the CDR3 is TGCGCCAGCAGCCAAGATTCCCCGGGAGGGGAGACCCAGTACTTC. The V call is TRBV4-3, the J call TRBJ2-5; 8 positions agree with TRBD2. The CDR3 spans 15 residues. V gave up 0 bases and J gave up 5 bases; unmatched junction bases: 5. CDR1 is LGHNA and CDR2 is YSLEER in the germline V gene.

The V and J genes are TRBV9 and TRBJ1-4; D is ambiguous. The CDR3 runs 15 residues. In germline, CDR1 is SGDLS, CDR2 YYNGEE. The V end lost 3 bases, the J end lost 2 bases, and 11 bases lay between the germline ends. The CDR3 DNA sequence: TGTGCCAGCAGCGGAGAGGGAGCTACTAATGAAAAACTGTTTTTT. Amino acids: CASSGEGATNEKLFF.

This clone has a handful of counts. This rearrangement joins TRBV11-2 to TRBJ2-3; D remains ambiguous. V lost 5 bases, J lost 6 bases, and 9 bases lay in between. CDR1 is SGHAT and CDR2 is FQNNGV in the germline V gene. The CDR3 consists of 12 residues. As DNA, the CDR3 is TGTGCCAGCAGCAACCAAGCTGATACGCAGTATTTT. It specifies CASSNQADTQYF.

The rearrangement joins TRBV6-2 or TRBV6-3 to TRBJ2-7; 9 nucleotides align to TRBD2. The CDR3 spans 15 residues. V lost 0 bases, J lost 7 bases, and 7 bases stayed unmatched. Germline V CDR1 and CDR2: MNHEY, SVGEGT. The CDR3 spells CASSYSRTSAPEQYF. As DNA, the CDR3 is TGTGCCAGCAGTTACTCGCGGACTAGCGCCCCGGAGCAGTACTTC.

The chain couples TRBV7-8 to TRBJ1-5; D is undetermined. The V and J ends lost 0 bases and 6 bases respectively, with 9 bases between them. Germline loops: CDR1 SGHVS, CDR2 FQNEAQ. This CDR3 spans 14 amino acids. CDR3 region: CASSLAELGQPQHF. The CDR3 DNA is TGTGCCAGCAGCTTAGCGGAGTTGGGTCAGCCCCAGCATTTT.

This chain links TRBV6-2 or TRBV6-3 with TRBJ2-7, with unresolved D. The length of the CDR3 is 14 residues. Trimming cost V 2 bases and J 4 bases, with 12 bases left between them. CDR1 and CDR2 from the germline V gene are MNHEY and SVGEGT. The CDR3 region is CASSYRVTLYEQYF. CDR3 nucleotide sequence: TGTGCCAGCAGTTACCGGGTAACCCTTTACGAGCAGTACTTC.

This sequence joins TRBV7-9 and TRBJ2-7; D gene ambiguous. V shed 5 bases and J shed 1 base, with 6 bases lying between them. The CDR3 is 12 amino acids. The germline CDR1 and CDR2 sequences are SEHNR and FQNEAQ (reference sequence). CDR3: CASSPLSYEQYF. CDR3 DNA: TGTGCCAGCAGCCCCTTGTCCTACGAGCAGTACTTC.

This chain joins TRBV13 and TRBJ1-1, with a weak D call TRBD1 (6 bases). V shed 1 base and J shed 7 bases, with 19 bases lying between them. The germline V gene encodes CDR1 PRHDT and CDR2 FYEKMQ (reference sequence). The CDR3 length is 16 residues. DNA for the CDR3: TGTGCCAGCAGCTTAGATCAGGGGTCGTTGGTTGGTGAAGCTTTCTTT. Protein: CASSLDQGSLVGEAFF.

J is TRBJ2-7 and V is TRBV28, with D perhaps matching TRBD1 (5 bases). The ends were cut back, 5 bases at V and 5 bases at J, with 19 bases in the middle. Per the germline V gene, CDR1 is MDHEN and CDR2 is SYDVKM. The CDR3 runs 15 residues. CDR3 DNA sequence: TGTGCCAGCAGTACCCGAAACAAGGGGTTCGACGAGCAGTACTTC. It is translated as CASSTRNKGFDEQYF.

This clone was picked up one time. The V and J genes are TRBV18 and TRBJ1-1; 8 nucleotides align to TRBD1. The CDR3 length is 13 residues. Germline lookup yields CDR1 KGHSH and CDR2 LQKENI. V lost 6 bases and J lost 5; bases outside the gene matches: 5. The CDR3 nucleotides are TGTGCCAGCTCGGCCGGACAGGGAACTGAAGCTTTCTTT. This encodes CASSAGQGTEAFF.

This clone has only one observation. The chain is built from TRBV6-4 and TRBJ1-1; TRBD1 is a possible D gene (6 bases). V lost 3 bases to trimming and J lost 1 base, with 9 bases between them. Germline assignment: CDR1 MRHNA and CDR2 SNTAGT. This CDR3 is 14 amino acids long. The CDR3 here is CASSEDSGNTEAFF. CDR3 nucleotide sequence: TGTGCCAGCAGTGAGGACAGCGGGAACACTGAAGCTTTCTTT.

This chain's CDR3 is CAWRASGITDTQYF. The CDR3 nucleotides are TGTGCCTGGAGGGCTAGCGGAATCACAGATACGCAGTATTTT. The chain uses TRBV30 and TRBJ2-3; the match to TRBD2 covers 7 bases. This CDR3 is 14 amino acids long. Germline V gene data show CDR1 as GTSNPN and CDR2 as SVGIG (reference sequence). Trimming took 3 bases from V and 2 from J; bases not matched to a gene: 5.

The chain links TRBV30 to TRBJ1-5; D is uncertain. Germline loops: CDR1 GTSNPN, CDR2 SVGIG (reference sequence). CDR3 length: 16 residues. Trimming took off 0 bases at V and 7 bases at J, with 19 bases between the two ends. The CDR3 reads CAWSVSLGGGSQPQHF. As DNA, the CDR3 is TGTGCCTGGAGTGTAAGTCTTGGTGGAGGAAGCCAGCCCCAGCATTTT. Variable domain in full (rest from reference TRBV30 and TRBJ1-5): SQTIHQWPATLVQPVGSPLSLECTVEGTSNPNLYWYRQAAGRGLQLLFYSVGIGQISSEVPQNLSASRPQDRQFILSSKKLLLSDSGFYLCAWSVSLGGGSQPQHFGDGTRLSIL.

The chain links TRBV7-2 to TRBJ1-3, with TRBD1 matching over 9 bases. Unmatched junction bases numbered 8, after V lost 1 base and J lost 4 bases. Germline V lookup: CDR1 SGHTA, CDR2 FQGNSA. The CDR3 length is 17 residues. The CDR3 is CASSLGGQGMSGNTIYF. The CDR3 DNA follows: TGTGCCAGCAGCTTAGGGGGACAGGGCATGTCCGGAAACACCATATATTTT.

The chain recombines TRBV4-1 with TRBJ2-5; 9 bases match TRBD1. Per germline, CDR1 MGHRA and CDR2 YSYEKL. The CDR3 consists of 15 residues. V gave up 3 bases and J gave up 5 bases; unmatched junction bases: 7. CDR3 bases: TGCGCCAGCAGCCAGGACAGGGGCGCGGTTGAGACCCAGTACTTC. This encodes CASSQDRGAVETQYF.

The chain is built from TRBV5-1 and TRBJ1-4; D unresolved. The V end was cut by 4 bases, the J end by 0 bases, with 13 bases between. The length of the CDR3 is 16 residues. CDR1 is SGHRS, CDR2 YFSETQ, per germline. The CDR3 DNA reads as TGCGCCAGCAGCGCGGGCACCACCACAACTAATGAAAAACTGTTTTTT. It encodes CASSAGTTTTNEKLFF.